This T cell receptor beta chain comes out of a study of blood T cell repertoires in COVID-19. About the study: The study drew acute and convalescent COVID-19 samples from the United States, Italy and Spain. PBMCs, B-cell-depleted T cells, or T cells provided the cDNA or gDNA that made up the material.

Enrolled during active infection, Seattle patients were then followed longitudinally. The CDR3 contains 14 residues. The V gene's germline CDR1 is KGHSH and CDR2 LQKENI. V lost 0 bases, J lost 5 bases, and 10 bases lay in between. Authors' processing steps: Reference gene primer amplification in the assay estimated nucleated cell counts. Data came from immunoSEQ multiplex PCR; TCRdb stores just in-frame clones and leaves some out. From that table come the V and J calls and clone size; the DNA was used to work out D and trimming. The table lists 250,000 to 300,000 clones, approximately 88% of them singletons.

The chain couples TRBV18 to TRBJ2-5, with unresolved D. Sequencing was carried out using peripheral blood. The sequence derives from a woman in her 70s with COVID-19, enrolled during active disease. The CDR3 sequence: CASSPPNREETQYF. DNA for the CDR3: TGTGCCAGCTCACCACCTAACCGTGAGGAGACCCAGTACTTC.